The 13 T cell receptor beta chains given below trace back to one sample, sequenced in a study of beta chain features in type 1 diabetes. Findings of the study overall: For Type 1 diabetes patients, all four CD4+ subsets carried TCRB CDR3s that were moderately but significantly shorter.

Their antigen targets remain unknown. The whole isolated RNA underwent reverse transcription, so sequencing captured expressed TCRB transcripts. Using immunoSEQ multiplex PCR, the repertoire was profiled, and TCRdb retains in-frame clones only, with some absent. This table holds nearly 350,000 clones, around 9.7% found once. Sequenced input: central memory CD4+ T cells from blood. The receptors here all came from a man younger than 40 with type 1 diabetes.

The chain recombines TRBV7-2 with TRBJ2-7, with 8 bases matching TRBD2. V shed 4 bases, J shed 3 bases, and the junction held 2 bases outside the gene matches. The CDR3 loop spans 13 amino acids. Germline CDR1 is SGHTA and CDR2 is FQGNSA. The CDR3 loop reads CASSSTSGYEQYF. The CDR3 DNA follows: TGTGCCAGCAGCTCCACTAGCGGCTACGAGCAGTACTTC.

This clone was counted only a few times. At the DNA level, this CDR3 is encoded by other sequences in the same sample as well. The chain carries TRBV18 and TRBJ2-7, with D unclear. V gave up 2 bases and J gave up 1 base, with 12 bases separating them. This CDR3 spans 15 amino acids. Germline lookup yields CDR1 KGHSH and CDR2 LQKENI. The CDR3 reads CASSPDRNPSYEQYF. DNA for the CDR3: TGTGCCAGCTCACCAGACCGAAACCCTTCCTACGAGCAGTACTTC.

V and J are TRBV4-3 and TRBJ2-1; TRBD2 aligns across 11 bases. This CDR3 is built from 15 residues. The V segment lost 5 bases and the J segment 5 bases; nucleotides outside the gene matches: 5. Germline-derived CDR1 and CDR2 are LGHNA and YSLEER. CDR3 DNA sequence: TGCGCCAGCAGCTCATTACTAGCGGGGGACAATGAGCAGTTCTTC. As protein: CASSSLLAGDNEQFF.

V usage is TRBV19 and J usage is TRBJ1-4, with D perhaps matching TRBD1 (5 bases). V lost 5 bases and J lost 13, with 23 bases in between. Per germline, CDR1 LNHDA and CDR2 SQIVND (reference sequence). The length of the CDR3 is 15 residues. The CDR3 region has the DNA TGTGCCAGTAGTCCAACAGGTACCGTTAATCTTGGACTGTTTTTT. Translation gives CASSPTGTVNLGLFF. Complete variable domain (other parts from reference TRBV19 and TRBJ1-4): DGGITQSPKYLFRKEGQNVTLSCEQNLNHDAMYWYRQDPGQGLRLIYYSQIVNDFQKGDIAEGYSVSREKKESFPLTVTSAQKNPTAFYLCASSPTGTVNLGLFFGSGTQLSVL.

This clone was seen ten or more times. V usage is TRBV18 and J usage is TRBJ2-7; 7 bases are a match to TRBD1. CDR1 is KGHSH and CDR2 is LQKENI in the germline V gene. The CDR3 has 14 residues. With V trimmed by 4 bases and J by 2 bases, 5 bases remained unmatched. The CDR3 region is CASSLGQLPYEQYF. DNA of the CDR3: TGTGCCAGCTCACTGGGACAGCTCCCCTACGAGCAGTACTTC.

This clone was seen more than once but under ten times. The sample has other DNA sequences that encode this CDR3 too. The genes are TRBV18 and TRBJ1-1, with unresolved D. Germline V gives CDR1 KGHSH, CDR2 LQKENI. Trimming shortened V by 3 bases and J by 8 bases, and 10 bases separated the two germline ends. The CDR3 runs 12 residues. CDR3 sequence reads: CASSPQGFEAFF. DNA of the CDR3: TGTGCCAGCTCACCCCAAGGGTTCGAAGCTTTCTTT.

The chain employs TRBV6-5 and TRBJ2-7; TRBD1 aligns across 11 bases. Losses at the gene ends were 2 bases for V and 2 bases for J; bases not matched to a gene: 2. This CDR3 is 15 amino acids long. CDR1 is MNHEY, CDR2 SVGAGI, per germline. For the CDR3, the DNA is TGTGCCAGCAGTTACGCGGGACAGGGGGCCTACGAGCAGTACTTC. Translated: CASSYAGQGAYEQYF.

The chain links TRBV5-4 to TRBJ2-3; D is perhaps TRBD1 or TRBD2 (5 bases each). Trimming stripped 5 bases from V and 6 bases from J, with 13 bases between. Germline loops: CDR1 SGHNT, CDR2 YYREEE (reference sequence). This CDR3 spans 13 amino acids. Here the CDR3 reads CASRWGSSDTQYF. CDR3 nucleotide sequence: TGTGCCAGCAGGTGGGGGTCCTCGGATACGCAGTATTTT.

This chain uses TRBV5-4 with TRBJ2-5; 9 nucleotides align to TRBD1. J was trimmed by 6 bases and V by 4 bases; bases with no gene match: 7. The CDR3 is 14 amino acids. CDR1 and CDR2 (germline): SGHNT, YYREEE (reference sequence). The CDR3 nucleotides read TGTGCCAGCAGCCATCGGGACAGGGAAAAGACCCAGTACTTC. Translation: CASSHRDREKTQYF.

This clone has a handful of counts. The chain couples TRBV15 to TRBJ1-2, with TRBD1 matching over 9 bases. V dropped 2 bases and J dropped 8; count of bases not matched to a gene: 3. The CDR3 extends over 13 amino acids. Germline V gene sequence: CDR1 LNHNV, CDR2 YYDKDF (reference sequence). The CDR3 protein is CATSRSGTGGYTF. The CDR3 nucleotides read TGTGCCACCAGCAGATCCGGGACAGGGGGCTACACCTTC.

This clone was seen a few times. The chain links TRBV7-6 to TRBJ2-5; no definite D call. The CDR3 is 13 amino acids. Germline-derived CDR1 and CDR2 are SGHVS and FNYEAQ. V lost 3 bases, J lost 2 bases, and 7 bases lay in between. CDR3 loop: CASSFGGQETQYF. The CDR3, as DNA: TGTGCCAGCAGCTTCGGCGGTCAAGAGACCCAGTACTTC.

CDR3: CASSSMTGRSSDTQYF. The CDR3 DNA reads TGTGCCAGCAGCTCGATGACAGGGAGGAGTTCAGATACGCAGTATTTT. The chain links TRBV5-4 to TRBJ2-3, with D possibly TRBD1 on 7 matching bases. V shed 3 bases and J shed 4 bases, with 18 bases lying between them. The germline V gene has CDR1 SGHNT and CDR2 YYREEE (reference sequence). The CDR3 length is 16 residues.

This clone was found a few times. J is TRBJ1-5 and V is TRBV9; a weak D match, TRBD1 (5 bases). Germline CDR1 SGDLS, CDR2 YYNGEE. CDR3 length: 15 amino acids. V was pared by 1 base and J by 1 base, with 9 bases between. The CDR3 is CASSVSGDSNQPQHF. For the CDR3, the DNA is TGTGCCAGCAGCGTATCTGGGGACAGCAATCAGCCCCAGCATTTT.